This T cell receptor beta chain is from a study of regulatory T cells in long-lasting Graves disease. CDR3 regions were amplified by Arm-PCR using iRepertoire HTBI primers to build TCR beta libraries. Study processing details: Sample data revealed fewer than 70 TRBV and roughly 13 TRBJ segments. TCRdb ran MiXCR on the multiplex PCR reads and lists one entry per CDR3 protein. The V and J calls were not made by the authors but by TCRdb's processing. The table has some 370,000 distinct CDR3 sequences, about a fifth seen once. The time point was: persistent/refractory GD, antithyroid drugs over 5 years with positive TRAb. Researchers made the TCR library from RNA that was extracted from PBMCs. Study outcomes and limitations: Persistent disease was characterized by preferential usage of TRBV28, TRBJ1-2 and TRBJ2-5. Persistent Graves' patients showed less TCR diversity than newly diagnosed ones. Whereas new patients shared 800 to 1,000 public clonotypes, persistent patients shared more, at 2,500 to 3,500.

CDR1 and CDR2 from the germline V gene are SGHTA and FQGNSA. The CDR3 sequence is 15 residues long. With V trimmed by 10 bases and J by 2 bases, 8 bases remained unmatched. In its sample, this clonotype was seen once. The target antigen is unknown. The receptor comes from a female donor with Graves disease. The rearrangement joins TRBV7-2 to TRBJ2-2; TRBD1 aligns across 9 bases. The material was peripheral blood mononuclear cells (PBMCs), obtained when the disease was refractory, from a patient treated with antithyroid drugs. CDR3 DNA sequence: TGTGCCACCTCACCGGGACAGGGAAACACCGGGGAGCTGTTTTTT. Its protein product is CATSPGQGNTGELFF.